The 16 T cell receptor beta chains listed next were all sequenced from one sample in a study of regulatory T cells in long-lasting Graves disease listed by TCRdb under 2021. The library came from multiplex PCR. Sequencing was performed on an Illumina HiSeq 4000. CDR3 regions were amplified by Arm-PCR with iRepertoire HTBI primers to construct TCR beta libraries. In-frame beta chains were kept once TCRdb had trimmed the public reads at Q25 with fastp and called clones with MiXCR. Every CDR3 protein is listed once, alongside the most common genes and DNA of its rows. For this sample the table gives hundreds of thousands of distinct CDR3 sequences, of which around a fifth were detected only once. 13% of the sample belongs to the ten largest clones. Taken with the paper, the label for time point translates to: persistent/refractory GD, antithyroid drugs over 5 years with positive TRAb. For both TCR sequencing and RNA sequencing, RNA was extracted from PBMCs using TRIzol.

Specimen: peripheral blood mononuclear cells (PBMCs), collected when the disease was refractory, from a patient treated with antithyroid drugs. These TCRs come from a female donor with Graves disease.

In this sample, this clonotype turned up many times. This chain uses TRBV20-1 with TRBJ1-5; TRBD1 matches at 7 bases. This CDR3 region has 15 residues. Germline assignment: CDR1 DFQATT and CDR2 SNEGSKA (reference sequence). J lost 4 bases, V lost 5 bases, and 11 bases had no gene match. For the CDR3, the DNA is TGCAGTGCTGCCCACCCTTCAGGGGGGAATCAGCCCCAGCATTTT. Protein: CSAAHPSGGNQPQHF.

About this clonotype: A read error is possible here, since a much larger clone lies one base away. The chain links TRBV20-1 to TRBJ1-6; the D is unclear. CDR3 length: 11 amino acids. V lost 7 bases, J lost 8 bases, and 9 bases lay in between. Germline V lookup: CDR1 DFQATT, CDR2 SNEGSKA (reference sequence). The CDR3 DNA is TGCAGTGTGGAATTGGATTCACCCCTCCACTTT. Amino acid sequence: CSVELDSPLHF.

There are a few counts of this clonotype. The rearrangement uses TRBV29-1 and TRBJ2-2; 7 nucleotides agree with TRBD1. With V trimmed by 6 bases and J by 6 bases, 10 bases remained unmatched. The CDR3 contains 14 residues. Germline V lookup: CDR1 SQVTM, CDR2 ANQGSEA. The CDR3 sequence is CSVAWGQTAGELFF. For the CDR3, the DNA is TGCAGCGTGGCCTGGGGACAGACCGCCGGGGAGCTGTTTTTT.

CDR3 loop: CASSAHGTGITEAFF. CDR3 coding DNA: TGTGCCAGCAGCGCCCACGGGACAGGGATCACTGAAGCTTTCTTT. This rearrangement joins TRBV9 to TRBJ1-1, with TRBD1 matching 9 bases. In germline, CDR1 is SGDLS, CDR2 YYNGEE. The length of the CDR3 is 15 residues. J was trimmed by 4 bases and V by 3 bases; bases with no gene match: 7.

This clonotype was picked up one time. The CDR3 sequence: CASSQEKAGRDEQYF. CDR3 DNA: TGCGCCAGCAGCCAAGAAAAGGCAGGGCGGGACGAGCAGTACTTC. The chain has TRBV4-3 and TRBJ2-7; either TRBD1 or TRBD2 may supply D (5 bases each). With 0 bases removed from V and 5 bases from J, the gap between germline ends came to 14 bases. The CDR3 is 15 residues long. Germline V gene data show CDR1 as LGHNA and CDR2 as YSLEER.

This clonotype was seen at least ten times. CDR3 in amino acids: CASSRDGDNSPLHF. CDR3 sequence (DNA): TGTGCCAGCAGTCGGGACGGAGATAATTCACCCCTCCACTTT. The rearrangement links TRBV12-3 or TRBV12-4 to TRBJ1-6; TRBD1 is a possible D gene (5 bases). V was cut by 5 bases and J by 5 bases, with 10 bases left in between. The CDR3 is made up of 14 amino acids.

This clonotype has a count of ten or more. This sequence joins TRBV7-9 and TRBJ2-5, with 15 bases aligning to TRBD2. V was pared by 3 bases and J by 7 bases, with 6 bases of the junction left unmatched. CDR1 is SEHNR, CDR2 FQNEAQ, per germline (reference sequence). There are 16 residues in the CDR3. CDR3 protein: CASSFRTSGRGGTQYF. In DNA form, the CDR3 reads TGTGCCAGCAGCTTCCGGACTAGCGGGAGGGGGGGGACCCAGTACTTC.

The V gene is TRBV6-2 or TRBV6-3, the J gene TRBJ1-6; D is unclear. Trimming took off 5 bases at V and 0 bases at J, with 8 bases between the two ends. CDR3 length: 15 residues. Germline CDR1 and CDR2: MNHEY and SVGEGT. The CDR3 DNA follows: TGTGCCAGCAGTGAAGGTAGCTCCTATAATTCACCCCTCCACTTT. This encodes CASSEGSSYNSPLHF.

This clonotype was seen repeatedly, ten times or more. The genes are TRBV28 and TRBJ2-5; the D gene is possibly TRBD2 (5 bases). V shed 5 bases and J shed 5 bases, with 27 bases lying between them. Germline loops: CDR1 MDHEN, CDR2 SYDVKM. This CDR3 is built from 18 residues. The CDR3 DNA is TGTGCCAGCAGTCCCGGCCTGGGAACCGTGGGAGAGGGTGAGACCCAGTACTTC. This translates into CASSPGLGTVGEGETQYF.

The J gene is TRBJ1-2, the V gene TRBV3-1; no clear D gene. This CDR3 has 13 amino acids. The V gene lost 2 bases and the J gene lost 7 bases, with 11 bases spanning the gap. CDR1 is LGHDT, CDR2 YNNKEL, per germline (reference sequence). CDR3 protein: CASSQTQNGGYTF. CDR3 coding DNA: TGTGCCAGCAGCCAAACTCAAAACGGTGGCTACACCTTC.

The rearrangement uses TRBV9 and TRBJ2-2; D is perhaps TRBD1 (5 bases). This CDR3 is 18 amino acids long. Trimming cost V 0 bases and J 2 bases, with 17 bases left between them. Germline V gene sequence: CDR1 SGDLS, CDR2 YYNGEE. The CDR3 spells CASSVDGRAGPNTGELFF. In DNA form, the CDR3 reads TGTGCCAGCAGCGTAGATGGTAGGGCAGGGCCAAACACCGGGGAGCTGTTTTTT.

This clonotype was seen a few times. The chain carries TRBV6-2 or TRBV6-3 and TRBJ1-2; 8 nucleotides align to TRBD1. Germline trimming cut 2 bases from V and 4 bases from J; bases unmatched to any gene: 3. CDR1 and CDR2 from the germline V gene are MNHEY and SVGEGT. This CDR3 is built from 14 residues. As DNA, the CDR3 is TGTGCCAGCAGTTACCAGGGGGCTAGCTATGGCTACACCTTC. It is translated as CASSYQGASYGYTF.

This clonotype occurred many times. V usage is TRBV12-3 or TRBV12-4 and J usage is TRBJ1-5; D is uncertain. The CDR3 length is 13 residues. With 6 bases removed from V and 7 bases from J, the gap between germline ends came to 13 bases. The CDR3 sequence is CASSKQLGQPQHF. Written as DNA, the CDR3 is TGTGCCAGCAGCAAACAGTTGGGGCAGCCCCAGCATTTT.

This clonotype was counted many times. The CDR3 loop reads CSVEELSGTAYTF. CDR3 DNA: TGCAGCGTTGAAGAGTTGTCAGGGACTGCCTACACCTTC. The V gene is TRBV29-1, the J gene TRBJ1-2; perhaps TRBD1 as D (5 bases). CDR3 length equals 13 residues. V lost 0 bases and J 10 bases, leaving 15 bases between the germline ends. The germline V gene encodes CDR1 SQVTM and CDR2 ANQGSEA.

On this clonotype itself: Possible read error: a much larger clone is one base away. The chain couples TRBV5-1 to TRBJ1-6, with D tentatively TRBD1 (6 bases). The CDR3 sequence is 16 residues long. The germline V gene encodes CDR1 SGHRS and CDR2 YFSETQ. In DNA, the CDR3 is TGCACCAGCAGCTACCAGCCCGGGACAAATAATTCACCCCTCCACTTT. The encoded protein is CTSSYQPGTNNSPLHF.

The chain joins TRBV28 to TRBJ1-6; D gene ambiguous. The CDR3 totals 14 residues. Trimming took off 4 bases at V and 6 bases at J, with 10 bases between the two ends. Germline values: CDR1 MDHEN, CDR2 SYDVKM. This chain's CDR3 is CASSYPLGNSPLHF. CDR3 coding DNA: TGTGCCAGCAGTTACCCCCTCGGTAATTCACCCCTCCACTTT.